These 18 T cell receptor beta chains were all obtained from the same sample, sequenced in a study of blood T cell repertoires in COVID-19. Measured with immunoSEQ multiplex PCR; TCRdb has only the in-frame clones, and not every one. The profile shows around 16,000 clones, about 88% of them singletons. Sequencing was carried out using peripheral blood. The origin of the receptors is an elderly man with acute or convalescent COVID-19.

The chain carries TRBV18 and TRBJ2-7, with 11 bases lining up with TRBD2. There are 19 residues in the CDR3. Germline assignment: CDR1 KGHSH and CDR2 LQKENI. V shed 4 bases and J 9 bases; nucleotides not matched to a gene: 23. The CDR3 coding sequence is TGTGCCAGCTCACTTACTAGCGGGGGTCCTCCTCACCCTTTCTCTGTGCAGTACTTC. Its protein is CASSLTSGGPPHPFSVQYF.

The chain combines TRBV7-9 with TRBJ2-5; 10 bases agree with TRBD1. Per germline, CDR1 SEHNR and CDR2 FQNEAQ (reference sequence). This CDR3 has 15 residues. V gave up 1 base and J gave up 1 base; unmatched junction bases: 0. The CDR3 loop reads CASSLGDRGQETQYF. DNA for the CDR3: TGTGCCAGCAGCTTAGGGGACAGGGGCCAAGAGACCCAGTACTTC.

This chain links TRBV19 with TRBJ1-2, with 8 bases fitting TRBD1. The trim removed 6 bases at V and 4 bases at J, leaving 10 bases unmatched. This CDR3 has 15 residues. Germline V gene sequence: CDR1 LNHDA, CDR2 SQIVND (reference sequence). This CDR3 reads CASSQYRGTIYGYTF. The CDR3 DNA is TGTGCCAGTAGCCAGTACAGGGGGACCATCTATGGCTACACCTTC. The full variable domain, completed using reference TRBV19 and TRBJ1-2, is DGGITQSPKYLFRKEGQNVTLSCEQNLNHDAMYWYRQDPGQGLRLIYYSQIVNDFQKGDIAEGYSVSREKKESFPLTVTSAQKNPTAFYLCASSQYRGTIYGYTFGSGTRLTVV.

This clone was detected only once. J is TRBJ2-4 and V is TRBV7-9; TRBD1 matches at 10 bases. This CDR3 contains 15 residues. The J segment lost 5 bases and the V segment lost 4 bases, leaving 5 bases of the junction unmatched. Looked up from germline, CDR1 is SEHNR and CDR2 is FQNEAQ (reference sequence). The CDR3 coding sequence is TGTGCCAGCAGCTCGCAAGGGACAGGGGAAAACATTCAGTACTTC. Translating it yields CASSSQGTGENIQYF.

The CDR3 region is CASNLQGFSRRGNTIYF. In DNA form, the CDR3 reads TGTGCCAGCAATCTACAGGGATTTTCACGAAGGGGAAACACCATATATTTT. The chain has TRBV2 and TRBJ1-3, with D tentatively TRBD1 (6 bases). V dropped 7 bases and J dropped 4 bases, with 23 bases sitting between them. The V gene's germline CDR1 is SNHLY and CDR2 FYNNEI. The CDR3 is 17 residues long.

The J gene is TRBJ2-5, the V gene TRBV18, with D hard to call. The germline V and J ends were trimmed by 3 bases and 4 bases, with 12 bases remaining between them. The germline gives CDR1 KGHSH, CDR2 LQKENI. The CDR3 runs 14 residues. DNA of the CDR3: TGTGCCAGCTCACCGACACAGAAAGTAGAGACCCAGTACTTC. This translates into CASSPTQKVETQYF.

The chain links TRBV5-1 to TRBJ2-2; TRBD1 agrees at 9 bases. The length of the CDR3 is 15 residues. Germline-derived CDR1 and CDR2 are SGHRS and YFSETQ. After removal of 0 bases from V and 5 bases from J, the junction contained 2 bases not matched to a gene. The CDR3 DNA sequence: TGCGCCAGCAGCTTGGGCGGGACAGGGACCGGGGAGCTGTTTTTT. As protein: CASSLGGTGTGELFF.

V and J are TRBV5-4 and TRBJ1-4; D may be TRBD1 (5 bases). The germline gives CDR1 SGHNT, CDR2 YYREEE (reference sequence). The length of the CDR3 is 14 residues. V lost 1 base, J lost 5 bases, and 9 bases lay in between. The DNA of the CDR3 is TGTGCCAGCAGCTTGTTCGCAGGGAATGAAAAACTGTTTTTT. Protein: CASSLFAGNEKLFF.

The rearrangement uses TRBV5-1 and TRBJ1-2; D is unresolved. The CDR3 has 13 residues. CDR1 and CDR2 from the germline V gene are SGHRS and YFSETQ. Trimming pared 4 bases from V and 0 bases from J, leaving 7 bases between. This chain's CDR3 is CASSLAANYGYTF. CDR3 DNA sequence: TGCGCCAGCAGCCTGGCGGCTAACTATGGCTACACCTTC.

The chain joins TRBV12-5 to TRBJ1-2, with D unclear. CDR1 LGHNT and CDR2 FRNRAP come from the germline V gene. V was trimmed by 3 bases and J by 8 bases, leaving 19 bases between them. The CDR3 totals 15 residues. Written as DNA, the CDR3 is TGTGCTAGTGGTTTCCCTACGGGTTTTCCCCGGGGCTACACCTTC. Encoded protein: CASGFPTGFPRGYTF.

The J gene is TRBJ1-2, the V gene TRBV9; 7 bases are shared with TRBD1. Trimming at V came to 4 bases and at J to 4 bases, leaving 7 bases not matched to a gene. The CDR3 covers 14 residues. Germline lookup yields CDR1 SGDLS and CDR2 YYNGEE. The CDR3 loop reads CASSSTTGPYGYTF. For the CDR3, the DNA is TGTGCCAGCAGCTCAACGACAGGGCCCTATGGCTACACCTTC.

The V gene is TRBV2, the J gene TRBJ2-1; TRBD2 matches 9 bases. The length of the CDR3 is 15 residues. The V and J ends lost 2 bases and 8 bases, in that order; junction bases with no gene match: 7. Germline loops: CDR1 SNHLY, CDR2 FYNNEI. This CDR3 reads CASSELGSGGDEQFF. The CDR3 DNA reads as TGTGCCAGCAGTGAATTGGGTAGCGGGGGCGATGAGCAGTTCTTC.

The genes are TRBV6-5 and TRBJ1-1; weak D call: TRBD1 (6 bases). Trimming stripped 7 bases from V and 2 bases from J, with 14 bases between. Germline V lookup: CDR1 MNHEY, CDR2 SVGAGI. CDR3 length: 14 residues. CDR3 bases: TGTGCCAGCATCAAACAGGGTGGTAACACTGAAGCTTTCTTT. Its translation: CASIKQGGNTEAFF.

V is TRBV19 and J is TRBJ1-1, with D possibly being TRBD1 (5 bases). This CDR3 region has 14 residues. The germline V gene has CDR1 LNHDA and CDR2 SQIVND (reference sequence). Trimming left V 4 bases short and J 4 bases short, with 13 bases between. CDR3 sequence reads: CASSKGGAGTEAFF. The CDR3 nucleotides read TGTGCCAGTAGTAAGGGAGGGGCAGGCACTGAAGCTTTCTTT.

V is TRBV5-4 and J is TRBJ1-1; 8 bases line up with TRBD1. CDR3 length: 15 amino acids. Per the germline V gene, CDR1 is SGHNT and CDR2 is YYREEE (reference sequence). V shed 4 bases, J shed 0 bases, and the junction held 5 bases outside the gene matches. CDR3 residues: CASSRPGGLNTEAFF. In DNA form, the CDR3 reads TGTGCCAGCAGCCGACCAGGGGGCCTGAACACTGAAGCTTTCTTT.

This clone showed up just a few times. V gene TRBV13 combines with J gene TRBJ2-7; tentatively, D is TRBD2 (7 bases). V was shortened by 2 bases and J by 4 bases, with 12 bases between the two germline ends. Germline CDR1 PRHDT, CDR2 FYEKMQ (reference sequence). The CDR3 runs 14 residues. The CDR3 protein is CASSLRRGGYEQYF. CDR3 sequence (DNA): TGTGCCAGCAGCTTAAGGAGGGGGGGATACGAGCAGTACTTC.

This chain joins TRBV25-1 and TRBJ2-7, with TRBD1 as a possible D gene (5 bases). Germline loops: CDR1 MGHDK, CDR2 SYGVNS. The CDR3 has 15 residues. V shed 2 bases and J shed 0 bases, with 11 bases lying between them. The CDR3 region is CASSEQGLTSYEQYF. For the CDR3, the DNA is TGTGCCAGCAGTGAACAGGGCCTTACCTCCTACGAGCAGTACTTC.

This clone was seen just once. This chain links TRBV18 with TRBJ1-1, with D possibly being TRBD1 (6 bases). Germline CDR1 and CDR2: KGHSH and LQKENI. With 3 bases removed from V and 0 bases from J, the gap between germline ends came to 8 bases. The CDR3 consists of 14 residues. CDR3 sequence reads: CASSPDRLNTEAFF. As DNA, the CDR3 is TGTGCCAGCTCACCCGACAGGTTGAACACTGAAGCTTTCTTT.